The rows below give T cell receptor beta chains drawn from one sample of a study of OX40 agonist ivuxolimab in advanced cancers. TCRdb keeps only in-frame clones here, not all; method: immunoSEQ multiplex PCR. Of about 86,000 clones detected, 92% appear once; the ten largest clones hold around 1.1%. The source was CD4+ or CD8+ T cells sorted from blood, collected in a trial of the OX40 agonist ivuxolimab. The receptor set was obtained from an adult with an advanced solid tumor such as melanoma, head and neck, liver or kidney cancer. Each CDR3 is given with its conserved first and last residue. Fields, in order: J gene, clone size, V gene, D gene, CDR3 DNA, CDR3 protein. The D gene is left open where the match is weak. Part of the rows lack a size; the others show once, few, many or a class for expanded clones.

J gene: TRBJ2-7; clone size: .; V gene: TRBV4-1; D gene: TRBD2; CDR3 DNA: TGCGCCAGTAGAAGCGGGAGGGCCTCCCACGAGCAGTACTTC; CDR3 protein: CASRSGRASHEQYF
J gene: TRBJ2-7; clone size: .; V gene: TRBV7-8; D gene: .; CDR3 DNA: TGTGCCAGCAGCTTAACGAGGATTGCCTATGTGGAGCAGTACTTC; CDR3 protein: CASSLTRIAYVEQYF
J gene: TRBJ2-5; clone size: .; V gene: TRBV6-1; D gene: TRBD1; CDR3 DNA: TGTGCCAGCGGTCGAGACAGGGGAGAGACCCAGTACTTC; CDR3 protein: CASGRDRGETQYF
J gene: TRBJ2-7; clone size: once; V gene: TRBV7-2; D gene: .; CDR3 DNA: TGTGCCAGCAGCTCCCGGGCAGCGGCCACCTACGAGCAGTACTTC; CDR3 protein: CASSSRAAATYEQYF
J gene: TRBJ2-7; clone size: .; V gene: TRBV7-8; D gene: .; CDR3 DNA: TGTGCCAGCAGCTTAGCACCTACCCCACTCTACGAGCAGTACTTC; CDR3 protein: CASSLAPTPLYEQYF
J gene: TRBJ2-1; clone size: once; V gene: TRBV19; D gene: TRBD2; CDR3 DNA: TGTGCCAGTAGTAGCGGGAGGGCCTACAATGAGCAGTTCTTC; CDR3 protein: CASSSGRAYNEQFF
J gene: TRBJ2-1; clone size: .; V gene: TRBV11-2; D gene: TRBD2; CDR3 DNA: TGTGCCAGCAGCCCGAGCCCGGCTAGCGGAGCCCTCTCTCAGTTCTTC; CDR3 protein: CASSPSPASGALSQFF
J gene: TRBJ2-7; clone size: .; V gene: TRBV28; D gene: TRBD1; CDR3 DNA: TGTGCCAGCAGTTCCGGGACAGGGGTTCCCTACGAGCAGTACTTC; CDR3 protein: CASSSGTGVPYEQYF
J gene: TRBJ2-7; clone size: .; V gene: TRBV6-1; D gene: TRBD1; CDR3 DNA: TGTGCCAGCAGTGACCCAACAGGGGTCGAGCAGTACTTC; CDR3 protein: CASSDPTGVEQYF
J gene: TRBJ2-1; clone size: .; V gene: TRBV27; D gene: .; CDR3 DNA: TGTGCCAGCAGTTTATCGGTCCCCTACGTTAACAATGAGCAGTTCTTC; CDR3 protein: CASSLSVPYVNNEQFF
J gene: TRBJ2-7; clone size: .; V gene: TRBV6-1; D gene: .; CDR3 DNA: TGTGCCAGCAGTGACTACGAGCAGTACTTC; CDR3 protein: CASSDYEQYF
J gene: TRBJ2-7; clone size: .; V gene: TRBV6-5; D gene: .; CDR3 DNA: TGTGCCAGCACTTTACCCAACTACGAGCAGTACTTC; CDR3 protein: CASTLPNYEQYF
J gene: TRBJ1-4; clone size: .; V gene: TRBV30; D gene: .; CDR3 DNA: TGTGCCTGGAGTTCGATTCCAACTAATGAAAAACTGTTTTTT; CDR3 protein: CAWSSIPTNEKLFF
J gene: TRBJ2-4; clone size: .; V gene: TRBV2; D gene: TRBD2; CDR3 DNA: TGTGCCAGCAGACCAGAGGGGACTAGCGGTTTACCCAAAAACATTCAGTACTTC; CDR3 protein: CASRPEGTSGLPKNIQYF
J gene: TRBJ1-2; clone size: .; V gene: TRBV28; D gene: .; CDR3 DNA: TGTGCCAGCAGTTTAGGTCGGTCAGGGATCGGTGCTGGCTACACCTTC; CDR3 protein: CASSLGRSGIGAGYTF
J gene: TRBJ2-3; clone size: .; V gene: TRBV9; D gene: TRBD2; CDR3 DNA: TGTGCCAGCAGCGTAGGAAGCGGGACGGCAGATACGCAGTATTTT; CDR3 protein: CASSVGSGTADTQYF
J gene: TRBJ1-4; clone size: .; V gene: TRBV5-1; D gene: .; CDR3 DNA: TGCGCCAGCAGCTTAGGAGCGGGGGTAACTAATGAAAAACTGTTTTTT; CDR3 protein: CASSLGAGVTNEKLFF
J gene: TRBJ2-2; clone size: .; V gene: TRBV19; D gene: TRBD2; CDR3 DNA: TGTGCCAGTAAGGGACTAGCGGGAGTTTCCGGGGAGCTGTTTTTT; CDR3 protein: CASKGLAGVSGELFF
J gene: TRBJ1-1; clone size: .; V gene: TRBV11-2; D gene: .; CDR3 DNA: TGTGCCAGCAGCTTAGGGCAGAACACTGAAGCTTTCTTT; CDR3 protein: CASSLGQNTEAFF
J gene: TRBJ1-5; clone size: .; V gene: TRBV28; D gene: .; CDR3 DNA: TGTGCCAGCAGTTCCCCCATCGGGGGGTTTCAGCCCCAGCATTTT; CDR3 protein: CASSSPIGGFQPQHF
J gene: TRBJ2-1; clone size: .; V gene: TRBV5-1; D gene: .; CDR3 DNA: TGCGCCAGCAGCCCCGCCCCGGGAAGCTCCTACAATGAGCAGTTCTTC; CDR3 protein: CASSPAPGSSYNEQFF
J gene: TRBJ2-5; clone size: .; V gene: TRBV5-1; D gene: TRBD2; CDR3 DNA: TGCGCCAGCAGCTCCCCGGCGGGAGTTGGAAAGACCCAGTACTTC; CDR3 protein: CASSSPAGVGKTQYF
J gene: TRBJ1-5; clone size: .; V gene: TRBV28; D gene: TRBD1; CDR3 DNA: TGTGCCAGCAGTCCGGGACAGTGGATTGGTCAGCCCCAGCATTTT; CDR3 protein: CASSPGQWIGQPQHF
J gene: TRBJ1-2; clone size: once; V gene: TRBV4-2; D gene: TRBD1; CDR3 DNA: TGTGCCAGCAGCCAAGAACCGGGACAGGGGTTTTATGGCTACACCTTC; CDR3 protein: CASSQEPGQGFYGYTF
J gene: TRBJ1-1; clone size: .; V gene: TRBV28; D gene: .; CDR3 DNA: TGTGCCAGCAGTTTACTTAGTACTGAAGCTTTCTTT; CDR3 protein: CASSLLSTEAFF
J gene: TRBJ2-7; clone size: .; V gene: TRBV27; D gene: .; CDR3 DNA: TGTGCCAGCACTTCCCAGGTCAGGGACGAGCAGTACTTC; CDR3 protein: CASTSQVRDEQYF
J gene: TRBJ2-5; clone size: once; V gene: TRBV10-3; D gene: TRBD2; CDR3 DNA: TGTGCCATCAGTCACGGCAGCGGGAGGAACGTTGGAGAGACCCAGTACTTC; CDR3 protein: CAISHGSGRNVGETQYF
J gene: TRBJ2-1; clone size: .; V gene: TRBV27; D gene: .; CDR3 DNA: TGTGCCAGCAGTTCTACGACAGGCCCCCAGTTCTTC; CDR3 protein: CASSSTTGPQFF
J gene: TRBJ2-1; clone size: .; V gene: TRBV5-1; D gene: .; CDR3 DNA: TGCGCCAGCAGCTCCGACAGGAGAAACAATGAGCAGTTCTTC; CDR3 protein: CASSSDRRNNEQFF
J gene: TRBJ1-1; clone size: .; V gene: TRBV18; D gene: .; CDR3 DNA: TGTGCCAGCTCCCCGGGCCGGACAGCCGCTTTCTTT; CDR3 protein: CASSPGRTAAFF
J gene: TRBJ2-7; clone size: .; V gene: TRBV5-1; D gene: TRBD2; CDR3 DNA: TGCGCCAGCAGCTTGTCGGCTAGCGGGAGTGGCTACGAGCAGTACTTC; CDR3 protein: CASSLSASGSGYEQYF
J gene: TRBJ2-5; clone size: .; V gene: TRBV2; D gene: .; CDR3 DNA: TGTGCCAGCGGGGCGATCCTGGGTCCCCAAGAGACCCAGTACTTC; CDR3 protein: CASGAILGPQETQYF
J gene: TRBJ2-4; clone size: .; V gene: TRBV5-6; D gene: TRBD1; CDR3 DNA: TGTGCCAGCAGCACGTCCGGGACAGGGAAAGGGTACTTC; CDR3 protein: CASSTSGTGKGYF
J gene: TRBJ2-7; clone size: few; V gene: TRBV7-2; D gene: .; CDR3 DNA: TGTGCCAGCAGCCGCTATGGGACCAACTACGAGCAGTACTTC; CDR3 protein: CASSRYGTNYEQYF
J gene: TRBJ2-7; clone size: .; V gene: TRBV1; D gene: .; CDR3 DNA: TGCACCAGCAGCCAAGTTTCAGGCTTCCCCTCTCATTACGAGCAGTACTTC; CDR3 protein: CTSSQVSGFPSHYEQYF
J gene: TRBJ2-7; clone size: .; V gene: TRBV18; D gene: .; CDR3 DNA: TGTGCCAGCTCACCCCGGGACATCTCCTACGAGCAGTACTTC; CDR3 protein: CASSPRDISYEQYF
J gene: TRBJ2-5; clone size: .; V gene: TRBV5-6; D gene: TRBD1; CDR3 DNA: TGTGCCAGCAGCTTGGGTGGGACAGGGAGAGAGACCCAGTACTTC; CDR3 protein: CASSLGGTGRETQYF
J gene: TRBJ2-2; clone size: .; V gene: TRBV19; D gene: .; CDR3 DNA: TGTGCCAGTAGTATTAGCGTCCACACCGGGGAGCTGTTTTTT; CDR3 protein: CASSISVHTGELFF
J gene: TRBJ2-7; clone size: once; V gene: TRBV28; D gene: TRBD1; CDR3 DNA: TGTGCCAGCAGTTTCCACGACAGGGGCTACGAGCAGTACTTC; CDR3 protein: CASSFHDRGYEQYF
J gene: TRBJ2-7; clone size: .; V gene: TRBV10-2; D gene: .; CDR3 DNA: TGCGCCAGCAGGGGACGGCCGGGACTTAGCTCCTACGAGCAGTACTTC; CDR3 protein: CASRGRPGLSSYEQYF
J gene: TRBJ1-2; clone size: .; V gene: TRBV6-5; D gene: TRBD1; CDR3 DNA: TGTGCCAGCAGTTACGGGGACAGGGACGGCTACACCTTC; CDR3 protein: CASSYGDRDGYTF
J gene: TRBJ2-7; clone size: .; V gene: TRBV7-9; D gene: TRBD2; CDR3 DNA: TGTGCCAGCAGTTCTAGCGGAGTTACCTACGAGCAGTACTTC; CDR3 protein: CASSSSGVTYEQYF
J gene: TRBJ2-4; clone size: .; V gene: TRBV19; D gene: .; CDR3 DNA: TGTGCCAGTAGTATAGATTATCGGAACATTCAGTACTTC; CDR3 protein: CASSIDYRNIQYF
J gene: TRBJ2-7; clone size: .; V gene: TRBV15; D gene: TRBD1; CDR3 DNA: TGTGCCACCAGCAGTGGGGACAGGGAATACGAGCAGTACTTC; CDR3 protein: CATSSGDREYEQYF
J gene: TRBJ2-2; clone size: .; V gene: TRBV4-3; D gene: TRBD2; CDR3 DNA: TGCGCCAGCAGCCCAGATCTAGCGGGAGATTCGGGCGGGGAGCTGTTTTTT; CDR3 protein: CASSPDLAGDSGGELFF
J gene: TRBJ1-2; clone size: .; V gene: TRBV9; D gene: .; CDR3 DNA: TGTGCCAGCAGCGGGGACATTGGCTGGGGCTACACCTTC; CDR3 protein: CASSGDIGWGYTF
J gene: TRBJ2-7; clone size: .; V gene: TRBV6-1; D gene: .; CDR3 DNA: TGTGCCAGCACCCTTAGCGGAAGCTCCTACGAGCAGTACTTC; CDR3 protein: CASTLSGSSYEQYF
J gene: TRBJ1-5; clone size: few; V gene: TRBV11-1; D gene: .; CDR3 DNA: TGTGCCAGCAGCCCCGGAGGGGGTGGCAATCAGCCCCAGCATTTT; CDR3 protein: CASSPGGGGNQPQHF
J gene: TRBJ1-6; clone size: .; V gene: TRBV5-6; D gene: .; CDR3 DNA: TGTGCCAGCAGCTTGGCCAAAACCGCGGCATATAATTCACCCCTCCACTTT; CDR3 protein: CASSLAKTAAYNSPLHF
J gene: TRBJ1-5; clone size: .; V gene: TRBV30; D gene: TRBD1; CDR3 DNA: TGTGCCTGGGGACAGGGTTCCAATCAGCCCCAGCATTTT; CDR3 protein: CAWGQGSNQPQHF
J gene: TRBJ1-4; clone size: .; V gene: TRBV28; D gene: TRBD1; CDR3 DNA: TGTGCCGGCAGTCGACAGGGCCTCCGGGGAAAACTGTTTTTT; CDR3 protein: CAGSRQGLRGKLFF
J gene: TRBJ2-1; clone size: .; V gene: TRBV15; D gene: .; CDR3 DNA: TGTGCCACCAGCAGAGATGGGGGGAGCTCCTACAATGAGCAGTTCTTC; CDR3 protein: CATSRDGGSSYNEQFF
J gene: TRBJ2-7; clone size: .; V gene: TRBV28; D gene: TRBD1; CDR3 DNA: TGTGCCAGCAGCTGGGGACAGGAAGGGGGTTACGAGCAGTACTTC; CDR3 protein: CASSWGQEGGYEQYF
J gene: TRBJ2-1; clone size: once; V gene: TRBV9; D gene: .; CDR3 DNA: TGTGCCAGCAGCGTAGAATGGAGCAGCAGCTCCTACAATGAGCAGTTCTTC; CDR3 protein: CASSVEWSSSSYNEQFF
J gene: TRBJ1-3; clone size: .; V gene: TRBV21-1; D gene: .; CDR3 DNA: TGTGCCAGCAGCAGCCCCACAGTTACCGGCTCTGGAAACACCATATATTTT; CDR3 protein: CASSSPTVTGSGNTIYF
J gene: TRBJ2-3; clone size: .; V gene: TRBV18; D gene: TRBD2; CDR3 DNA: TGTGCCAGCTCACCCGGACTAGCGGGAGAAACGCAGTATTTT; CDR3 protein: CASSPGLAGETQYF